This T cell receptor beta chain was retrieved from a study of blood T cell repertoires in COVID-19. The CDR3 loop spans 15 amino acids. Per germline, CDR1 MNHEY and CDR2 SMNVEV (reference sequence). V gave up 11 bases and J gave up 8 bases; unmatched junction bases: 17. The method was immunoSEQ multiplex PCR; TCRdb's version includes in-frame clones alone and lacks a portion of them. Of under 250,000 clones detected, 87% appear once; the ten largest clones hold about a tenth. Cohort placement rested on clinical history that participants reported themselves. Input material: PBMCs or T cells enriched from blood (not recorded which). The clonotype comes from a man aged 30 to 45 who had recovered from COVID-19. The chain couples TRBV27 to TRBJ2-1, with 8 bases fitting TRBD2. CDR3 bases: TGTGCCTCGAGGCTTCGGGAGGGCCTCTTAGATGAGCAGTTCTTC. This gives the protein CASRLREGLLDEQFF.